The 3 T cell receptor beta chains below all came from one sample that was sequenced in a study of cytomegalovirus exposure and HLA in healthy donors. A multiplex PCR was run with 60 Vbeta primers and 13 Jbeta primers. Profiling relied on immunoSEQ multiplex PCR, and the TCRdb table lists in-frame clones only, not all of them. The sample carries 150,000 or so clones, approximately 80% recorded once. Material for sequencing was PBMCs. The source is a man between 25 and 39 years old in good health and CMV-seropositive.

J is TRBJ2-1 and V is TRBV7-3; 7 bases agree with TRBD1. The CDR3 totals 15 residues. Looked up from germline, CDR1 is SGHTA and CDR2 is FQGTGA. J was trimmed by 3 bases and V by 1 base; bases with no gene match: 3. The CDR3: CASSLNSGGYNEQFF. The CDR3 DNA follows: TGTGCCAGCAGCTTAAACTCAGGGGGCTACAATGAGCAGTTCTTC.

This CDR3 is CASSEREGQPQHF. DNA of the CDR3: TGCGCCAGCAGTGAGAGGGAGGGTCAGCCCCAGCATTTT. This chain links TRBV10-1 with TRBJ1-5; no definite D call. The V and J ends lost 2 bases and 6 bases respectively, with 8 bases between them. This CDR3 contains 13 residues. Germline V gene lookup returns CDR1 WNHNN and CDR2 SYGVQD (reference sequence).

The chain joins TRBV7-8 to TRBJ1-1; D call uncertain. Trimming removed 1 base from V and 11 bases from J, with 17 bases in between. Germline V gene sequence: CDR1 SGHVS, CDR2 FQNEAQ. The length of the CDR3 is 14 residues. CDR3 loop: CASSLDWAVVRAFF. The CDR3 coding sequence is TGTGCCAGCAGCTTAGACTGGGCAGTAGTAAGGGCTTTCTTT.